These 13 T cell receptor beta chains were sequenced from one sample in a study of blood T cells in healthy people across ages. A second PCR, run for roughly 7 to 12 cycles, used a sample-barcoded 5' primer plus a J-beta primer mix. TCRdb itself ran the 5' RACE reads through MiXCR, one entry per CDR3 protein. The sample shows over a million distinct CDR3 sequences, 35% to 45% of them seen only once. Source material: blood. These receptors all stem from a woman aged 18-29 years in good health.

In this sample, this clonotype turned up a few times. This rearrangement joins TRBV20-1 to TRBJ2-3; D uncertain. This CDR3 has 17 amino acids. CDR1 is DFQATT and CDR2 is SNEGSKA in the germline V gene (reference sequence). V shed 2 bases and J shed 4 bases, with 22 bases lying between them. The CDR3, as DNA: TGCAGTGCTAGACCTTCGCTTATAGCCTCAGGCCCAGATACGCAGTATTTT. Protein sequence: CSARPSLIASGPDTQYF.

The rearrangement joins TRBV7-9 to TRBJ1-1; D is ambiguous. There are 12 residues in the CDR3. Trimming stripped 3 bases from V and 7 bases from J, with 9 bases between. From germline, CDR1 is SEHNR and CDR2 FQNEAQ (reference sequence). CDR3: CASSLRASEAFF. Written as DNA, the CDR3 is TGTGCCAGCAGCTTGAGGGCGAGTGAAGCTTTCTTT.

This clonotype was seen only a few times. The chain recombines TRBV20-1 with TRBJ2-1; D not resolved. V dropped 0 bases and J dropped 0 bases, with 9 bases sitting between them. The germline gives CDR1 DFQATT, CDR2 SNEGSKA (reference sequence). CDR3 length: 15 amino acids. In DNA form, the CDR3 reads TGCAGTGCTAGAGATCCCGTGAGCTCCTACAATGAGCAGTTCTTC. This translates into CSARDPVSSYNEQFF.

The chain links TRBV28 to TRBJ2-5; TRBD1 matches at 7 bases. The DNA matches TRBJ2-7 better at its end, which makes the J call doubtful. There are 18 residues in the CDR3. From germline, CDR1 is MDHEN and CDR2 SYDVKM. The CDR3 sequence: CASSSTQGVLSFRFEQYF. In nucleotides, the CDR3 is TGTGCCAGCAGTTCGACCCAGGGGGTCCTCTCCTTTCGTTTCGAGCAGTACTTC.

The rearrangement links TRBV5-6 to TRBJ2-6; 10 nucleotides agree with TRBD1. The CDR3 contains 19 residues. The J segment lost 0 bases and the V segment lost 0 bases, leaving 6 bases of the junction unmatched. Germline values: CDR1 SGHDT, CDR2 YYEEEE. The CDR3 reads CASSLDFGTGASGANVLTF. The CDR3 bases are TGTGCCAGCAGCTTGGATTTTGGGACAGGGGCCTCTGGGGCCAACGTCCTGACTTTC. Looking up the rest from reference TRBV5-6 and TRBJ2-6 gives the full variable domain: DAGVTQSPTHLIKTRGQQVTLRCSPKSGHDTVSWYQQALGQGPQFIFQYYEEEERQRGNFPDRFSGHQFPNYSSELNVNALLLGDSALYLCASSLDFGTGASGANVLTFGAGSRLTVL.

Only a few counts were recorded for this clonotype. This chain links TRBV20-1 with TRBJ2-1; D may correspond to TRBD1 or TRBD2 (5 bases each). The V gene's germline CDR1 is DFQATT and CDR2 SNEGSKA (reference sequence). There are 13 residues in the CDR3. V dropped 5 bases and J dropped 2 bases, with 10 bases sitting between them. The CDR3 sequence is CSAGRDPYNEQFF. CDR3 DNA: TGCAGTGCTGGCCGGGACCCCTACAATGAGCAGTTCTTC.

The chain is built from TRBV7-9 and TRBJ1-2; no clear D. The ends were cut back, 3 bases at V and 4 bases at J, with 12 bases in the middle. The CDR3 is 14 amino acids. Germline-derived CDR1 and CDR2 are SEHNR and FQNEAQ (reference sequence). CDR3: CASSFMAGAYGYTF. CDR3 nucleotide sequence: TGTGCCAGCAGCTTTATGGCAGGAGCCTATGGCTACACCTTC.

This clonotype was detected a few times. V usage is TRBV12-3 or TRBV12-4 and J usage is TRBJ2-3; 7 bases are a match to TRBD2. After removal of 6 bases from V and 1 base from J, the junction contained 7 bases not matched to a gene. The CDR3 totals 15 residues. CDR3 in amino acids: CASSLAAQRTDTQYF. The CDR3 region has the DNA TGTGCCAGCAGCCTAGCGGCACAGCGCACAGATACGCAGTATTTT.

CDR3 nucleotides: TGTGCCACCAGCTATTCGACTGGGGTGGGCACAGATACGCAGTATTTT. Translating gives CATSYSTGVGTDTQYF. V usage is TRBV15 and J usage is TRBJ2-3; the D is unclear. V lost 5 bases and J lost 1, with 16 bases in between. This CDR3 is built from 16 residues. The germline CDR1 and CDR2 sequences are LNHNV and YYDKDF (reference sequence).

The table lists this clonotype with a few counts. The chain is built from TRBV5-5 and TRBJ2-7; 12 bases match TRBD2. Germline V gene lookup returns CDR1 SGHKS and CDR2 YYEKEE (reference sequence). J gave up 7 bases and V 0 bases, and 11 bases lay outside the gene matches. The CDR3 totals 17 residues. The CDR3 DNA reads TGTGCCAGCAGCTTGGAGCCTAGCGGGAGGGGCTACAATGAGCAGTACTTC. Its protein is CASSLEPSGRGYNEQYF.

The sample holds a few counts of this clonotype. This sequence joins TRBV5-1 and TRBJ1-5, with 9 bases aligning to TRBD1. This CDR3 is 14 amino acids long. The V gene's germline CDR1 is SGHRS and CDR2 YFSETQ. V lost 4 bases to trimming and J lost 7 bases; unmatched junction nucleotides: 6. The CDR3 DNA is TGCGCCAGCAGCCTACAGGGGGCTGAACAGCCCCAGCATTTT. This codes for CASSLQGAEQPQHF.

The chain is built from TRBV28 and TRBJ1-5; D uncertain. V lost 2 bases, J lost 6 bases, and 8 bases lay in between. The CDR3 has 13 residues. The germline V gene has CDR1 MDHEN and CDR2 SYDVKM. The CDR3 spells CASSLSPRQPQHF. In DNA, the CDR3 is TGTGCCAGCAGTTTAAGCCCCCGTCAGCCCCAGCATTTT.

This chain joins TRBV6-5 and TRBJ2-7, with 12 bases fitting TRBD2. The V gene end was trimmed by 0 bases and the J gene end by 7 bases; junction bases not matched to a gene: 4. CDR3 length equals 15 residues. Germline V gene sequence: CDR1 MNHEY, CDR2 SVGAGI. CDR3 nucleotide sequence: TGTGCCAGCAGTTACTCGAGGACTAGCGGGGTAGAGCAGTACTTC. Translated, it gives CASSYSRTSGVEQYF.